One sample yielded the 10 T cell receptor beta chains listed below, sequenced in a study of blood T cell repertoires in COVID-19. The method was immunoSEQ multiplex PCR; TCRdb's version includes in-frame clones alone and lacks a portion of them. The table records 200,000 to 250,000 clones, 84% of them present only once. Sequencing input: PBMCs or T cells enriched from blood (not recorded which). The receptors here all came from a man aged 55 to 70 who had recovered from COVID-19.

In its sample, this clone was seen a few times. The chain uses TRBV5-1 and TRBJ2-3, with 9 bases aligning to TRBD1. The CDR3 is 16 amino acids. Trimming at V came to 2 bases and at J to 4 bases, leaving 8 bases not matched to a gene. Germline CDR1 and CDR2: SGHRS and YFSETQ. As DNA, the CDR3 is TGCGCCAGCAGCTTCGTTGGGACAGGGCCCCCAGATACGCAGTATTTT. Its translation is CASSFVGTGPPDTQYF.

The chain employs TRBV18 and TRBJ1-1; D gene ambiguous. The CDR3 has 16 amino acids. V gave up 0 bases and J gave up 0 bases, with 11 bases separating them. The germline CDR1 and CDR2 sequences are KGHSH and LQKENI. CDR3 sequence reads: CASSPPSTGLNTEAFF. CDR3 sequence (DNA): TGTGCCAGCTCACCACCGAGTACGGGGTTGAACACTGAAGCTTTCTTT.

The chain links TRBV5-4 to TRBJ2-7, with 11 bases lining up with TRBD2. The germline V gene encodes CDR1 SGHNT and CDR2 YYREEE (reference sequence). The CDR3 extends over 17 amino acids. After removal of 0 bases from V and 0 bases from J, the junction contained 5 bases not matched to a gene. CDR3 DNA: TGTGCCAGCAGCTTGGAGAGTAGCGGGGGGGGCTCCTACGAGCAGTACTTC. This gives the protein CASSLESSGGGSYEQYF.

The gene calls are TRBV19 and TRBJ2-2, with 9 bases fitting TRBD1. There are 17 residues in the CDR3. V gave up 6 bases and J gave up 6 bases; unmatched junction bases: 14. CDR1 is LNHDA, CDR2 SQIVND, per germline (reference sequence). CDR3: CASRMGQGFYRAGELFF. The CDR3, as DNA: TGTGCCAGTAGGATGGGACAGGGTTTTTATAGAGCCGGGGAGCTGTTTTTT.

The chain couples TRBV11-3 to TRBJ2-7; D gene uncertain. The CDR3 covers 15 residues. Germline CDR1 is SGHNT and CDR2 is YENEEA. The V end lost 0 bases, the J end lost 2 bases, and 11 bases lay between the germline ends. For the CDR3, the DNA is TGTGCCAGCAGCTTAGATCCTACCCGGGCCTACGAGCAGTACTTC. This encodes CASSLDPTRAYEQYF.

With respect to this clone: One end of the junction fails to match germline, which may point to a read error. V is TRBV6-5 and J is TRBJ2-7, with D tentatively TRBD1 (6 bases). This CDR3 is 13 amino acids long. The V gene's germline CDR1 is MNHEY and CDR2 SVGAGI. CDR3: CASSRDNTYGQYF. As DNA, the CDR3 is TGTGCCAGCAGCCGGGACAATACCTACGGGCAGTACTTC.

The chain carries TRBV7-9 and TRBJ2-2; no firm D call. CDR1 is SEHNR and CDR2 is FQNEAQ in the germline V gene (reference sequence). Trimming left V 0 bases short and J 3 bases short, with 5 bases between. The CDR3 covers 14 residues. The chain's CDR3 is CASSLAFDTGELFF. CDR3 nucleotides: TGTGCCAGCAGCTTAGCGTTCGACACCGGGGAGCTGTTTTTT.

CDR3 region: CASRGRTDTQYF. The DNA for the CDR3 is TGTGCCAGTAGGGGGCGCACAGATACGCAGTATTTT. The chain couples TRBV19 to TRBJ2-3; possibly TRBD1 for D (5 bases). The CDR3 consists of 12 residues. Between the trimmed V and J ends, which lost 6 bases and 1 base, there was a span of 5 bases. The germline V gene encodes CDR1 LNHDA and CDR2 SQIVND (reference sequence). Looking up the rest from reference TRBV19 and TRBJ2-3 gives the full variable domain: DGGITQSPKYLFRKEGQNVTLSCEQNLNHDAMYWYRQDPGQGLRLIYYSQIVNDFQKGDIAEGYSVSREKKESFPLTVTSAQKNPTAFYLCASRGRTDTQYFGPGTRLTVL.

The genes are TRBV20-1 and TRBJ2-3, with TRBD2 matching 10 bases. The germline CDR1 and CDR2 sequences are DFQATT and SNEGSKA (reference sequence). V lost 3 bases and J lost 5; bases outside the gene matches: 17. This CDR3 is built from 18 residues. The CDR3 region is CSASSELAGRRRVDTQYF. Written as DNA, the CDR3 is TGCAGTGCTAGTTCCGAACTAGCGGGGAGGCGACGGGTAGATACGCAGTATTTT.

V usage is TRBV6-1 and J usage is TRBJ2-1, with 9 nucleotides matching TRBD1. V gave up 4 bases and J gave up 9 bases; unmatched junction bases: 13. CDR1 and CDR2 (germline): MNHNS, SASEGT. The CDR3 length is 16 residues. Here the CDR3 reads CASSVPPGTGKGEQFF. DNA of the CDR3: TGTGCCAGCAGTGTCCCCCCCGGGACAGGGAAGGGTGAGCAGTTCTTC.